These 11 T cell receptor beta chains came from one sample sequenced in a study of human T cells and chemical hapten exposure. TCRdb passed the RACE reads through MiXCR, listing each CDR3 protein once. This sample has tens of thousands of distinct CDR3 sequences; approximately 10% occur once, and the top ten carry 2.9%. The sample's time point: healthy volunteer bleed at 2 weeks. Unseparated into fractions, whole blood served as the source from which total RNA was extracted. Input material: whole blood. The receptors originated from a female donor in good health. Some clones in this sample may be carry-over from other donors' samples.

This clonotype appeared many times. The chain joins TRBV20-1 to TRBJ1-2; TRBD1 agrees at 8 bases. CDR3 length: 12 residues. V trimming: 3 bases; J trimming: 7 bases; junction bases outside the gene matches: 4. Germline V lookup: CDR1 DFQATT, CDR2 SNEGSKA (reference sequence). The CDR3 protein is CSASGRGPGYTF. CDR3 coding DNA: TGCAGTGCTAGTGGCAGGGGGCCTGGCTACACCTTC.

There are a few counts of this clonotype. V gene TRBV6-1 combines with J gene TRBJ1-5; unclear D gene. The CDR3 has 11 residues. Germline values: CDR1 MNHNS, CDR2 SASEGT. V lost 6 bases and J lost 6, with 6 bases in between. CDR3 in amino acids: CASRSAQPQHF. The CDR3 DNA follows: TGTGCCAGCAGAAGTGCTCAGCCCCAGCATTTT.

This clonotype came up a few times. The chain has TRBV7-9 and TRBJ1-4, with D possibly TRBD1 on 6 matching bases. The CDR3 spans 12 residues. Trimming removed 8 bases at V and 5 bases at J, with 9 bases between. Germline CDR1 SEHNR, CDR2 FQNEAQ (reference sequence). CDR3 DNA: TGTGCCAGCGGGGGGCTCAATGAAAAACTGTTTTTT. This sequence encodes CASGGLNEKLFF.

This chain joins TRBV5-5 and TRBJ2-1; D is possibly TRBD1 or TRBD2 (5 bases each). Trimming pared 1 base from V and 0 bases from J, leaving 20 bases between. In germline, CDR1 is SGHKS, CDR2 YYEKEE (reference sequence). This CDR3 is built from 19 residues. Here the CDR3 DNA reads TGTGCCAGCAGCTTGTGGGGGTTGGAACGGCCAGGCTCCTACAATGAGCAGTTCTTC. Its translation is CASSLWGLERPGSYNEQFF.

This clonotype showed up just a few times. The chain joins TRBV6-2 or TRBV6-3 to TRBJ2-7, with 7 bases matching TRBD2. V lost 8 bases, J lost 7 bases, and 8 bases stayed unmatched. Germline loops: CDR1 MNHEY, CDR2 SVGEGT. The CDR3 extends over 12 amino acids. CDR3 DNA: TGTGCCAGCGCCGGAGCGGGACGAGAGCAGTACTTC. It encodes CASAGAGREQYF.

The chain links TRBV7-2 to TRBJ2-1; 7 positions match TRBD2. Germline assignment: CDR1 SGHTA and CDR2 FQGNSA. V lost 1 base to trimming and J lost 7 bases; unmatched junction nucleotides: 7. CDR3 length: 15 amino acids. The CDR3 is CASSLVTGGSNEQFF. CDR3 nucleotide sequence: TGTGCCAGCAGCTTAGTTACGGGAGGTTCGAATGAGCAGTTCTTC.

This clonotype was seen more than once but under ten times. The V gene is TRBV20-1, the J gene TRBJ2-7; TRBD2 aligns across 9 bases. CDR1 is DFQATT and CDR2 is SNEGSKA in the germline V gene (reference sequence). The CDR3 length is 13 residues. The junction had 4 bases not matched to a gene; V was cut back by 3 bases and J by 4 bases. This CDR3 reads CSASSGRMYEQYF. DNA for the CDR3: TGCAGTGCTAGTAGCGGGAGAATGTACGAGCAGTACTTC.

This clonotype turned up a few times. The chain links TRBV9 to TRBJ2-5; 7 bases agree with TRBD2. V lost 0 bases, J lost 3 bases, and 8 bases stayed unmatched. Per germline, CDR1 SGDLS and CDR2 YYNGEE. The CDR3 totals 16 residues. CDR3 coding DNA: TGTGCCAGCAGCGTAGGTGGTAGCGGGCTTAAAGAGACCCAGTACTTC. Protein: CASSVGGSGLKETQYF.

This clonotype came up many times. The chain carries TRBV10-3 and TRBJ2-3; weak D call: TRBD2 (5 bases). Trimming removed 2 bases at V and 0 bases at J, with 12 bases between. The germline V gene encodes CDR1 ENHRY and CDR2 SYGVKD. The length of the CDR3 is 16 residues. This CDR3 is CAISENGLPSTDTQYF. CDR3 nucleotides: TGTGCCATCAGTGAGAACGGACTCCCTAGCACAGATACGCAGTATTTT.

This clonotype was seen only a few times. This sequence joins TRBV15 and TRBJ1-2, with D uncertain. There are 13 residues in the CDR3. CDR1 LNHNV and CDR2 YYDKDF come from the germline V gene (reference sequence). Trimming removed 3 bases at V and 8 bases at J, with 13 bases between. CDR3 in DNA: TGTGCCACCAGCAGTTCCCCCCCCCGGGGCTACACCTTC. Protein product: CATSSSPPRGYTF.

This clonotype has ten or more counts. This sequence joins TRBV7-9 and TRBJ1-5, with D perhaps TRBD1 (5 bases). Trimming took 5 bases from V and 2 from J, leaving 10 bases between them. There are 14 residues in the CDR3. Germline V lookup: CDR1 SEHNR, CDR2 FQNEAQ (reference sequence). CDR3 bases: TGTGCCAGCAGCCGAGGAGGGGGCAATCAGCCCCAGCATTTT. This translates into CASSRGGGNQPQHF.